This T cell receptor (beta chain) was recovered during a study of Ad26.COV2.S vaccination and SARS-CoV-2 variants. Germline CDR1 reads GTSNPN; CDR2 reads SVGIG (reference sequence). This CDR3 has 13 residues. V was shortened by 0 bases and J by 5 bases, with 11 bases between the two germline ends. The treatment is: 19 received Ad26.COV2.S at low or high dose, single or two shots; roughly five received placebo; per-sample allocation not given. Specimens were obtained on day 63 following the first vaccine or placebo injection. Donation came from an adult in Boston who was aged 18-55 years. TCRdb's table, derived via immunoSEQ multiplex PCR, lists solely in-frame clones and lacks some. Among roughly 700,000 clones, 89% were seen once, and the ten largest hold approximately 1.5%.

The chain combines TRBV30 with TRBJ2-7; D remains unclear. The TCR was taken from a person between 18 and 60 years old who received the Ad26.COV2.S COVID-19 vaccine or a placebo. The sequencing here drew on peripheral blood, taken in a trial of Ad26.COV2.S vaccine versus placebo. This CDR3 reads CAWSVHGSDEQYF. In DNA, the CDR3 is TGTGCCTGGAGTGTACATGGCTCGGACGAGCAGTACTTC. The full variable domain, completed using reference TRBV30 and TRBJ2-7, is SQTIHQWPATLVQPVGSPLSLECTVEGTSNPNLYWYRQAAGRGLQLLFYSVGIGQISSEVPQNLSASRPQDRQFILSSKKLLLSDSGFYLCAWSVHGSDEQYFGPGTRLTVT.